The TCR beta chain under discussion was sequenced for a study of cytomegalovirus exposure and HLA in healthy donors. Study information: Among the roughly 400 genotyped donors, 65% to 90% were placed in the Caucasian-associated ancestry cluster.

PCR primers comprised 60 Vbeta and 13 Jbeta primers. TCRdb's table, derived via immunoSEQ multiplex PCR, lists solely in-frame clones and lacks some. The table records over 45,000 clones, roughly 83% of them present only once. The donors (healthy individuals) were bone marrow donors. Each donor was nominally healthy when sampled (though unrecorded immune exposures were likely). The germline V gene has CDR1 MNHNY and CDR2 SVGAGI (reference sequence). The CDR3 spans 13 residues. V lost 7 bases, J lost 5 bases, and 14 bases lay in between. Study results and caveats: With DRB1 most and HLA-C fewest, TCR association rates differed between HLA loci in a later analysis.

As regards this clone: Antigen unknown.

The receptor comes from a man aged 25-45 years in good health and CMV-seronegative. The chain recombines TRBV6-6 with TRBJ1-1; D uncertain. The specimen sequenced was PBMCs. In DNA, the CDR3 is TGTGCCAGCACCCCCCCCGGTTGGACTGAAGCTTTCTTT. It translates to CASTPPGWTEAFF.